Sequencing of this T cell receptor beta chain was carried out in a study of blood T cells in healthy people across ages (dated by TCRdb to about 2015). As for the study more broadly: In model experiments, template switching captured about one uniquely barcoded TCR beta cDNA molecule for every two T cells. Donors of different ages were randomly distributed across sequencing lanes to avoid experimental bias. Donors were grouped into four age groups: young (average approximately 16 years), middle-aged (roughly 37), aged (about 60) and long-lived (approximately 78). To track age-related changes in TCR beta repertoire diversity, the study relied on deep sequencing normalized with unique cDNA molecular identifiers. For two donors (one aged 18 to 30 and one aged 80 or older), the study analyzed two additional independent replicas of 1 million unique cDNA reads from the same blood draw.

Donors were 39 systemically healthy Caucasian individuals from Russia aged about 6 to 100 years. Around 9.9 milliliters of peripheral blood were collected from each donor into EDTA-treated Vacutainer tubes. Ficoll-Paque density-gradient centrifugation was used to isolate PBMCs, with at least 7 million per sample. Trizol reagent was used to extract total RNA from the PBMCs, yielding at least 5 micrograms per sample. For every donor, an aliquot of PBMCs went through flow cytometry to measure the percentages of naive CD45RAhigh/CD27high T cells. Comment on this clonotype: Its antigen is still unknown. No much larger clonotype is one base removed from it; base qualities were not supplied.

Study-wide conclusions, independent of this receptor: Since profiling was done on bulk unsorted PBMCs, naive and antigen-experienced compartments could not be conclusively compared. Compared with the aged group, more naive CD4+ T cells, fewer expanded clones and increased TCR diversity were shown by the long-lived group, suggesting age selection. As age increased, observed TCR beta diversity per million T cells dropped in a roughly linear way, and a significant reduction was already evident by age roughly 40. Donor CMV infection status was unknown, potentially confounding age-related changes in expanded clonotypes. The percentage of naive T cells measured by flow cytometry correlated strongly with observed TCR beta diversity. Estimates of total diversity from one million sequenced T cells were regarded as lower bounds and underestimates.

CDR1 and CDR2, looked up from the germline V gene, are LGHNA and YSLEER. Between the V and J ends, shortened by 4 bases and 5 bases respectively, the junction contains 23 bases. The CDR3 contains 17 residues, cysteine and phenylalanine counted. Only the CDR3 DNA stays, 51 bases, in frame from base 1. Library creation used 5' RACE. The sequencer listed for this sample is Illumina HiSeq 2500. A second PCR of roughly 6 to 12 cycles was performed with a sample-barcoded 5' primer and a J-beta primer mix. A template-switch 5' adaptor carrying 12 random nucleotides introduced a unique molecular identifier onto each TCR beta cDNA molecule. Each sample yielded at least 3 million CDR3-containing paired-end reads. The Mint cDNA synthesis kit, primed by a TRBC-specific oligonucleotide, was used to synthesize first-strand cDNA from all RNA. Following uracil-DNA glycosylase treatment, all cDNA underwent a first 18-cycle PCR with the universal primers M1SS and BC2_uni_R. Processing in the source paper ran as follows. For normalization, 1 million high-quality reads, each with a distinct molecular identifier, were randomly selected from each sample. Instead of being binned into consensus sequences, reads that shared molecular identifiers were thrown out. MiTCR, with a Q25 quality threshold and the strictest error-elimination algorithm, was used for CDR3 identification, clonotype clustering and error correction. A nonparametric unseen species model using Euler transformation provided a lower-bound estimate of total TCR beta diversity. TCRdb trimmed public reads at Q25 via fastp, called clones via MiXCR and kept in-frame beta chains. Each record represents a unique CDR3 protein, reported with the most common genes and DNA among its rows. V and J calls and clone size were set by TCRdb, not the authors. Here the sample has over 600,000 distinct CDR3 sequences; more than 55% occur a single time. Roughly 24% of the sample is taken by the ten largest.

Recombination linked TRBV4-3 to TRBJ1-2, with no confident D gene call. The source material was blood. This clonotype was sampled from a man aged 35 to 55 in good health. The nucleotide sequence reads TGCGCCAGCAGCCCTTCGTTTTCTGCGCATATCCCTTATGGCTACACCTTC. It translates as CASSPSFSAHIPYGYTF.